Below are 32 T cell receptor beta chains sequenced from a single sample in a study of T cells in Graves' hyperthyroidism and ophthalmopathy. Amplification targeted TCR beta CDR3 regions from RNA transcripts. In the first-round RT-PCR of the TCR CDR3, the HTBI primer set was used. Using its own MiXCR run on the multiplex PCR reads, TCRdb lists one record per CDR3 protein. This sample has hundreds of thousands of distinct CDR3 sequences; 46% occur once, and the top ten carry nearly 8.5%. Sequencing used peripheral blood or thyroid tissue (not recorded which). All receptors come from a woman aged 18-29 years with Graves' hyperthyroidism.

This clonotype has only a few counts. The genes are TRBV7-9 and TRBJ1-5; D possibly corresponds to TRBD1 (5 bases). Germline values: CDR1 SEHNR, CDR2 FQNEAQ (reference sequence). Trimming cost V 1 base and J 2 bases, with 9 bases left between them. This CDR3 is 15 amino acids long. CDR3 coding DNA: TGTGCCAGCAGCTTAGGGACATCAGGCAATCAGCCCCAGCATTTT. It is translated as CASSLGTSGNQPQHF. The variable domain in full, with the rest retrieved from reference TRBV7-9 and TRBJ1-5, is DTGVSQNPRHKITKRGQNVTFRCDPISEHNRLYWYRQTLGQGPEFLTYFQNEAQLEKSRLLSDRFSAERPKGSFSTLEIQRTEQGDSAMYLCASSLGTSGNQPQHFGDGTRLSIL.

This clonotype was counted a few times. The genes are TRBV20-1 and TRBJ2-7, with D possibly matching TRBD2 (5 bases). CDR3 length: 14 residues. V lost 3 bases and J 1 base, leaving 13 bases between the germline ends. Germline CDR1 and CDR2: DFQATT and SNEGSKA (reference sequence). CDR3 residues: CSARARDLSYEQYF. Here the CDR3 DNA reads TGCAGTGCTAGGGCCCGGGATCTATCCTACGAGCAGTACTTC.

V gene TRBV19 combines with J gene TRBJ1-2, with 7 bases matching TRBD1. V dropped 5 bases and J dropped 8; count of bases not matched to a gene: 8. CDR1 and CDR2 from the germline V gene are LNHDA and SQIVND (reference sequence). This CDR3 has 13 residues. CDR3 coding DNA: TGTGCCAGTAGTCCCGAGGACAGGACCGGCTACACCTTC. It is translated as CASSPEDRTGYTF.

As to this clonotype: The junction shows a germline mismatch at one end, possibly a read error. V and J are TRBV6-6 and TRBJ2-6; D is ambiguous. The CDR3 runs 12 residues. Looked up from germline, CDR1 is MNHNY and CDR2 is SVGAGI (reference sequence). In DNA, the CDR3 is TGTGCCAGCAGTTATGGGGACAACGTCCTGACTTTC. This gives the protein CASSYGDNVLTF.

To note about this clonotype: Possible read error: a much larger clone is one base away. J is TRBJ1-5 and V is TRBV24-1, with a tentative D call TRBD1 (5 bases). Germline assignment: CDR1 KGHDR and CDR2 SFDVKD. With 9 bases removed from V and 10 bases from J, the gap between germline ends came to 15 bases. This CDR3 has 12 amino acids. The CDR3 DNA is TGTGCCACCGACTCACAGGACCACCCCCAGCATTTT. Translation: CATDSQDHPQHF.

This clonotype was detected ten times or more. The chain recombines TRBV29-1 with TRBJ1-5, with 7 bases fitting TRBD1. Trimming took 6 bases from V and 3 from J; bases not matched to a gene: 2. From germline, CDR1 is SQVTM and CDR2 ANQGSEA. This CDR3 contains 12 residues. The CDR3 DNA follows: TGCAGCGTGGGACAGTACAATCAGCCCCAGCATTTT. Protein product: CSVGQYNQPQHF.

Ten or more counts support this clonotype. V and J are TRBV24-1 and TRBJ1-1, with 8 bases fitting TRBD1. Germline V gene sequence: CDR1 KGHDR, CDR2 SFDVKD. This CDR3 has 13 residues. V lost 7 bases to trimming and J lost 11 bases; unmatched junction nucleotides: 11. The chain's CDR3 is CATSARTGLTAFF. The CDR3 coding sequence is TGTGCCACCAGCGCCAGGACAGGGTTGACGGCTTTCTTT.

The chain links TRBV5-4 to TRBJ1-6; tentative D call: TRBD1 (5 bases). The germline V gene encodes CDR1 SGHNT and CDR2 YYREEE (reference sequence). CDR3 length: 15 residues. Trimming took off 5 bases at V and 8 bases at J, with 17 bases between the two ends. CDR3 bases: TGTGCCAGCAGTAAAACGGTTTTGGGGGATTCACCCCTCCACTTT. Protein product: CASSKTVLGDSPLHF.

This clonotype showed up just a few times. The rearrangement links TRBV2 to TRBJ1-5; the D gene is possibly TRBD1 (5 bases). Germline CDR1 reads SNHLY; CDR2 reads FYNNEI. The CDR3 contains 16 residues. Trimming stripped 6 bases from V and 2 bases from J, with 17 bases between. DNA of the CDR3: TGTGCCAGCAGCCGTGACCTTGGGGGGGGCAATCAGCCCCAGCATTTT. It is translated as CASSRDLGGGNQPQHF.

This clonotype has only a few counts. Relative to the germline gene, one junction end is altered; a read error may explain this. CDR3 residues: CASRRANYGYTF. The CDR3 region has the DNA TGTGCTAGCAGGAGAGCTAACTATGGCTACACCTTC. The chain combines TRBV25-1 with TRBJ1-2; D remains unclear. The CDR3 is 12 residues long. Germline-derived CDR1 and CDR2 are MGHDK and SYGVNS.

This clonotype was seen a few times. One end of the junction fails to match germline, which may point to a read error. The CDR3 protein is CASSQDRFSHEQYF. CDR3 sequence (DNA): TGCGCCAGCAGCCAAGATAGGTTTAGCCATGAGCAGTACTTC. The rearrangement uses TRBV7-3 and TRBJ2-7; D is ambiguous. The V gene's germline CDR1 is SGHTA and CDR2 FQGTGA. This CDR3 has 14 residues.

This chain joins TRBV7-6 and TRBJ2-7; 7 bases are a match to TRBD1. Germline values: CDR1 SGHVS, CDR2 FNYEAQ. The CDR3 covers 14 residues. V dropped 5 bases and J dropped 3; count of bases not matched to a gene: 7. The CDR3 spells CASSPGTANYEQYF. In DNA form, the CDR3 reads TGTGCCAGCAGCCCCGGGACAGCAAACTACGAGCAGTACTTC.

This chain connects TRBV25-1 to TRBJ1-1; D may be TRBD1 (6 bases). V was shortened by 5 bases and J by 8 bases, with 15 bases between the two germline ends. CDR1 MGHDK and CDR2 SYGVNS come from the germline V gene. The CDR3 loop spans 13 amino acids. The CDR3 coding sequence is TGTGCCAGCAGTTACAGCGGGACAAGAGAAGCTTTCTTT. Translating gives CASSYSGTREAFF.

The CDR3 DNA follows: TGTGCCATCAGTGATCCGACCGGACGTGACACTGAAGCTTTCTTT. Protein product: CAISDPTGRDTEAFF. The chain recombines TRBV10-3 with TRBJ1-1; unclear D gene. Germline loops: CDR1 ENHRY, CDR2 SYGVKD. The CDR3 is made up of 15 amino acids. Trimming pared 3 bases from V and 3 bases from J, leaving 14 bases between.

This chain links TRBV29-1 with TRBJ1-5; possible D gene TRBD1, 6 bases. The CDR3 runs to 13 residues. Per germline, CDR1 SQVTM and CDR2 ANQGSEA. CDR3 DNA: TGCAGTGAGCGGGGGCAGGTCAATCAGCCCCAGCATTTT. This codes for CSERGQVNQPQHF.

This clonotype has just a few counts. The chain recombines TRBV7-9 with TRBJ2-5; 9 nucleotides match TRBD1. The ends lost 6 bases at V and 5 bases at J; junction bases unmatched: 1. CDR1 and CDR2 from the germline V gene are SEHNR and FQNEAQ (reference sequence). The CDR3 length is 12 residues. CDR3 protein: CASRDRGETQYF. The CDR3 region has the DNA TGTGCCAGCAGAGACAGGGGGGAGACCCAGTACTTC.

The table lists this clonotype with a few counts. This chain connects TRBV12-3 or TRBV12-4 to TRBJ2-7; 8 nucleotides match TRBD2. After removal of 4 bases from V and 5 bases from J, the junction contained 4 bases not matched to a gene. CDR3 length: 13 amino acids. This chain's CDR3 is CASSSSGLDEQYF. In DNA form, the CDR3 reads TGTGCCAGCAGTTCCTCGGGACTAGACGAGCAGTACTTC.

The V call is TRBV20-1, the J call TRBJ2-5; D is uncertain. The V end was cut by 0 bases, the J end by 3 bases, with 11 bases between. Germline CDR1 is DFQATT and CDR2 is SNEGSKA (reference sequence). The CDR3 contains 14 residues. The CDR3 is CSARDRAVKETQYF. CDR3 in DNA: TGCAGTGCTAGAGATCGGGCAGTTAAAGAGACCCAGTACTTC.

The table lists this clonotype with many counts. The chain is built from TRBV5-1 and TRBJ1-1, with D possibly TRBD1 on 6 matching bases. The CDR3 is 13 residues long. Trimming stripped 6 bases from V and 3 bases from J, with 12 bases between. Germline CDR1 reads SGHRS; CDR2 reads YFSETQ. CDR3 amino acids: CASTGQLDTEAFF. CDR3 sequence (DNA): TGCGCCAGCACTGGACAGTTGGACACTGAAGCTTTCTTT.

Comments on this clonotype: A much larger clone lies a single base off, so this may be a read error. The chain couples TRBV19 to TRBJ2-6, with D unresolved. The CDR3 extends over 16 amino acids. Trimming shortened V by 5 bases and J by 0 bases, and 11 bases separated the two germline ends. The germline gives CDR1 LNHDA, CDR2 SQIVND (reference sequence). CDR3 coding DNA: TGTGCCAGTAGTGCGACGCGCTCCTCTGGGGCCAACGTCCTGACTTTC. This encodes CASSATRSSGANVLTF.

The chain couples TRBV29-1 to TRBJ2-2, with D perhaps TRBD2 (6 bases). Germline loops: CDR1 SQVTM, CDR2 ANQGSEA. V gave up 7 bases and J gave up 4 bases, with 16 bases separating them. The CDR3 covers 14 residues. This CDR3 is CSGDREWGTGELFF. CDR3 nucleotides: TGCAGCGGAGATCGGGAGTGGGGCACCGGGGAGCTGTTTTTT.

The CDR3 DNA is TGCAGCGGGGAGACGGGAGCGAACACCGGGGAGCTGTTTTTT. Translation: CSGETGANTGELFF. The chain has TRBV29-1 and TRBJ2-2, with D tentatively TRBD2 (6 bases). The CDR3 spans 14 residues. Germline V gene data show CDR1 as SQVTM and CDR2 as ANQGSEA. V lost 7 bases and J 0 bases, leaving 12 bases between the germline ends.

V gene TRBV20-1 combines with J gene TRBJ1-5; TRBD1 is a possible D gene (5 bases). This CDR3 region has 15 residues. V lost 4 bases and J lost 0, with 13 bases in between. Germline loops: CDR1 DFQATT, CDR2 SNEGSKA (reference sequence). CDR3 residues: CSAKGSVNSNQPQHF. CDR3 sequence (DNA): TGCAGTGCTAAGGGGTCCGTTAATAGCAATCAGCCCCAGCATTTT.

The chain couples TRBV29-1 to TRBJ1-2; no clear D gene. The length of the CDR3 is 11 residues. Trimming took 7 bases from V and 4 from J, leaving 10 bases between them. Per germline, CDR1 SQVTM and CDR2 ANQGSEA. In DNA, the CDR3 is TGCAGCGAACCGCTCCTCTATGGCTACACCTTC. Translated, it gives CSEPLLYGYTF.

This clonotype was counted many times. This chain uses TRBV2 with TRBJ2-7; a possible D gene is TRBD1 (6 bases). The V end lost 5 bases, the J end lost 7 bases, and 15 bases lay between the germline ends. Per germline, CDR1 SNHLY and CDR2 FYNNEI. The CDR3 sequence is 13 residues long. CDR3 region: CASSWDTSWEQYF. CDR3 DNA sequence: TGTGCCAGCAGTTGGGACACCTCCTGGGAGCAGTACTTC.

The chain uses TRBV15 and TRBJ2-5, with D perhaps TRBD1 (6 bases). Germline V gene lookup returns CDR1 LNHNV and CDR2 YYDKDF (reference sequence). The CDR3 runs 16 residues. The V end lost 5 bases, the J end lost 5 bases, and 21 bases lay between the germline ends. The CDR3 reads CATSSGQKLMGETQYF. Here the CDR3 DNA reads TGTGCCACCAGCTCTGGACAGAAGTTGATGGGTGAGACCCAGTACTTC.

The sample holds many counts of this clonotype. The V gene is TRBV7-9, the J gene TRBJ1-2; no firm D call. This CDR3 has 13 amino acids. Trimming removed 2 bases from V and 6 bases from J, with 10 bases in between. CDR1 is SEHNR and CDR2 is FQNEAQ in the germline V gene (reference sequence). CDR3 DNA: TGTGCCAGCAGCTTAAGCTTGCGGGATGGCTACACCTTC. Translating it yields CASSLSLRDGYTF. The full variable domain, in which reference TRBV7-9 and TRBJ1-2 provide the parts outside the CDR3, is DTGVSQNPRHKITKRGQNVTFRCDPISEHNRLYWYRQTLGQGPEFLTYFQNEAQLEKSRLLSDRFSAERPKGSFSTLEIQRTEQGDSAMYLCASSLSLRDGYTFGSGTRLTVV.

This clonotype was recorded a few times. The chain combines TRBV25-1 with TRBJ2-7, with TRBD1 as a possible D gene (6 bases). The CDR3 sequence is 15 residues long. The germline V gene encodes CDR1 MGHDK and CDR2 SYGVNS. Trimming cost V 6 bases and J 0 bases, with 15 bases left between them. CDR3 nucleotide sequence: TGTGCCAGCAGCCACGAAGGGGGTTTCTCCTACGAGCAGTACTTC. As protein: CASSHEGGFSYEQYF.

The V gene is TRBV7-9, the J gene TRBJ1-2, with D possibly TRBD1 on 6 matching bases. This CDR3 contains 17 residues. Trimming removed 5 bases at V and 1 base at J, with 20 bases between. Germline lookup yields CDR1 SEHNR and CDR2 FQNEAQ (reference sequence). CDR3 loop: CASSPVGQRLYNYGYTF. DNA for the CDR3: TGTGCCAGCAGCCCGGTAGGACAGCGGCTTTATAACTATGGCTACACCTTC.

This clonotype has a handful of counts. The gene calls are TRBV19 and TRBJ1-5; D is uncertain. Trimming took off 3 bases at V and 4 bases at J, with 7 bases between the two ends. The V gene's germline CDR1 is LNHDA and CDR2 SQIVND (reference sequence). The CDR3 length is 13 residues. CDR3 region: CASSIIRNQPQHF. In nucleotides, the CDR3 is TGTGCCAGTAGTATCATACGGAATCAGCCCCAGCATTTT.

The chain recombines TRBV2 with TRBJ2-7; 9 nucleotides align to TRBD1. After removal of 6 bases from V and 3 bases from J, the junction contained 6 bases not matched to a gene. Germline CDR1 and CDR2: SNHLY and FYNNEI. CDR3 length: 14 residues. The CDR3 sequence is CASRPDRGFYEQYF. The CDR3 nucleotides read TGTGCCAGCAGACCAGACAGGGGGTTCTACGAGCAGTACTTC.

The J gene is TRBJ1-5, the V gene TRBV7-9; possibly TRBD1 for D (5 bases). CDR1 and CDR2 from the germline V gene are SEHNR and FQNEAQ (reference sequence). V was clipped by 2 bases and J by 5 bases, with 10 bases between them. This CDR3 is 14 amino acids long. The CDR3 coding sequence is TGTGCCAGCAGCTTAATCAGGGTTGATCAGCCCCAGCATTTT. As protein: CASSLIRVDQPQHF.